This is a list of T cell receptor beta chains from one sample in a study of cytotoxic CD8 clonotypes in ibrutinib-treated CLL. The method was immunoSEQ multiplex PCR; TCRdb's version includes in-frame clones alone and lacks a portion of them. The table includes hundreds of thousands of clones, more than 65% detected once. This specimen consisted of PBMCs, obtained after 12 months of ibrutinib treatment. Receptors were obtained from a human donor with chronic lymphocytic leukemia. Each CDR3 is given with its conserved first and last residue. A D gene is named only where the DNA matches it firmly.

TRBJ2-1 | TRBD2 | TRBV7-3 | CASSPRASGRAANEQFF | TGTGCCAGCAGCCCTCGGGCTAGCGGGAGGGCCGCCAATGAGCAGTTCTTC
TRBJ1-2 | TRBD1 | TRBV29-1 | CSVVTGGWYGYTF | TGCAGCGTAGTGACAGGGGGCTGGTATGGCTACACCTTC
TRBJ1-2 | . | TRBV20-1 | CSAKTNYGYTF | TGCAGTGCAAAAACTAACTATGGCTACACCTTC
TRBJ1-4 | . | TRBV30 | CAWHGEAFNEKLFF | TGTGCCTGGCACGGGGAGGCTTTTAATGAAAAACTGTTTTTT
TRBJ2-7 | . | TRBV27 | CASRADRHSYEQYF | TGTGCCAGCAGGGCGGACAGACACTCCTACGAGCAGTACTTC
TRBJ1-1 | . | TRBV7-9 | CASSPTPGMNTEAFF | TGTGCCAGCAGCCCCACCCCAGGGATGAACACTGAAGCTTTCTTT
TRBJ1-6 | . | TRBV7-3 | CASSPDRTYNSPLHF | TGTGCCAGCAGCCCGGACAGAACTTATAATTCACCCCTCCACTTT
TRBJ2-2 | TRBD1 | TRBV2 | CAVGTGASTGELFF | TGTGCCGTCGGGACAGGGGCGAGCACCGGGGAGCTGTTTTTT
TRBJ1-3 | . | TRBV6-5 | CASRVLSGNTIYF | TGTGCCTCCAGGGTTCTCTCTGGAAACACCATATATTTT
TRBJ2-1 | . | TRBV7-4 | CASSLVDGNLEQFF | TGTGCCAGCAGCCTGGTAGATGGTAACCTTGAGCAGTTCTTC
TRBJ1-4 | . | TRBV30 | CAWSEEKLFF | TGTGCCTGGAGCGAGGAAAAACTGTTTTTT
TRBJ2-7 | . | TRBV30 | CAWSVRLYAPEAYEQYF | TGTGCCTGGAGTGTTCGCCTTTATGCCCCTGAGGCCTACGAGCAGTACTTC
TRBJ2-7 | . | TRBV2 | CASKRTAPLLEQYF | TGTGCCAGCAAAAGGACAGCCCCCCTATTAGAGCAGTACTTC